Presented here are 25 T cell receptor beta chains from one specimen sequenced in a study of blood T cell repertoires in COVID-19. Assay used: immunoSEQ multiplex PCR; TCRdb lists only in-frame clones, some missing. The sample carries a few hundred thousand clones, roughly 87% recorded once. The sample comprised PBMCs or T cells enriched from blood (not recorded which). The origin of the receptors is a woman in her thirties who had recovered from COVID-19.

The J gene is TRBJ2-2, the V gene TRBV7-9; D uncertain. From germline, CDR1 is SEHNR and CDR2 FQNEAQ (reference sequence). The CDR3 totals 15 residues. V gave up 5 bases and J gave up 10 bases, with 20 bases separating them. The CDR3 sequence: CASSRKIENPMELFF. The CDR3 coding sequence is TGTGCCAGCAGCCGTAAAATCGAGAATCCGATGGAGCTGTTTTTT.

The rearrangement uses TRBV15 and TRBJ1-2, with TRBD1 matching 12 bases. The CDR3 is 16 amino acids. Trimming removed 0 bases from V and 8 bases from J; junction bases left unmatched: 7. Germline CDR1 reads LNHNV; CDR2 reads YYDKDF (reference sequence). The CDR3 region is CATSRDPGQGARGYTF. The DNA for the CDR3 is TGTGCCACCAGCAGAGACCCGGGACAGGGGGCGCGGGGCTACACCTTC.

This sequence joins TRBV29-1 and TRBJ1-1; D possibly corresponds to TRBD1 (5 bases). Trimming pared 0 bases from V and 9 bases from J, leaving 14 bases between. The CDR3 is made up of 13 amino acids. CDR1 is SQVTM and CDR2 is ANQGSEA in the germline V gene. The DNA of the CDR3 is TGCAGCGTTGAAGATCGGTCTGGGACTAAAGCTTTCTTT. This translates into CSVEDRSGTKAFF.

The chain recombines TRBV4-1 with TRBJ1-2, with 12 bases aligning to TRBD1. Unmatched junction bases numbered 18, after V lost 3 bases and J lost 4 bases. The CDR3 extends over 20 amino acids. Germline V CDR1 and CDR2: MGHRA, YSYEKL. This CDR3 reads CASSHLRRGTGGMDFYGYTF. The CDR3 DNA is TGCGCCAGCAGCCACTTAAGAAGGGGGACAGGGGGCATGGACTTCTATGGCTACACCTTC.

The chain employs TRBV19 and TRBJ1-1; tentatively, D is TRBD1 (5 bases). Germline V gene data show CDR1 as LNHDA and CDR2 as SQIVND (reference sequence). This CDR3 comprises 14 residues. V was clipped by 7 bases and J by 1 base, with 13 bases between them. For the CDR3, the DNA is TGTGCCAGTACCTTCGCGACAGAGAACACTGAAGCTTTCTTT. Translating gives CASTFATENTEAFF.

This clone was found a few times. The chain joins TRBV24-1 to TRBJ1-5, with TRBD1 matching 10 bases. Unmatched junction bases numbered 4, after V lost 1 base and J lost 2 bases. Germline V gene data show CDR1 as KGHDR and CDR2 as SFDVKD. This CDR3 has 17 residues. CDR3 nucleotide sequence: TGTGCCACCAGTGATTTTGGGGACAGGGGTGGCAATCAGCCCCAGCATTTT. It is translated as CATSDFGDRGGNQPQHF.

This clone has a handful of counts. The chain has TRBV28 and TRBJ1-1; 8 bases map to TRBD1. This CDR3 is built from 13 residues. V lost 8 bases to trimming and J lost 0 bases; unmatched junction nucleotides: 2. From germline, CDR1 is MDHEN and CDR2 SYDVKM. The CDR3 DNA follows: TGTGCCAGCGGACAGGGTATGAACACTGAAGCTTTCTTT. This gives the protein CASGQGMNTEAFF.

The chain combines TRBV29-1 with TRBJ1-2; D perhaps matches TRBD1 (5 bases). V was cut by 6 bases and J by 8 bases, with 13 bases left in between. The CDR3 runs 11 residues. Germline CDR1 and CDR2: SQVTM and ANQGSEA. CDR3 bases: TGCAGCGTAGGGGACTCCCAAGGCTACACCTTC. This sequence encodes CSVGDSQGYTF.

This clone came up once. The chain carries TRBV7-2 and TRBJ1-1, with a tentative D call TRBD1 (5 bases). The CDR3 totals 14 residues. V was trimmed by 1 base and J by 7 bases, leaving 13 bases between them. Germline V gives CDR1 SGHTA, CDR2 FQGNSA. The CDR3 bases are TGTGCCAGCAGCTTAGGGGGCCCGATATTTGAAGCTTTCTTT. This codes for CASSLGGPIFEAFF.

The rearrangement uses TRBV28 and TRBJ1-2; 7 bases match TRBD1. The length of the CDR3 is 14 residues. Germline V gene data show CDR1 as MDHEN and CDR2 as SYDVKM. The J segment lost 5 bases and the V segment lost 5 bases, leaving 8 bases of the junction unmatched. The CDR3 DNA is TGTGCCAGCAGTCCGGGACAGACACCATATGGCTACACCTTC. Its protein is CASSPGQTPYGYTF.

The chain couples TRBV9 to TRBJ1-2; no definite D call. V lost 3 bases and J lost 5, with 14 bases in between. The V gene's germline CDR1 is SGDLS and CDR2 YYNGEE. CDR3 length: 14 amino acids. This CDR3 reads CASSEGGLDYGYTF. In DNA form, the CDR3 reads TGTGCCAGCAGCGAGGGAGGGTTAGATTATGGCTACACCTTC.

The chain couples TRBV4-2 to TRBJ2-1, with TRBD2 matching over 7 bases. Germline V CDR1 and CDR2: LGHNA, YNFKEQ. The CDR3 consists of 16 residues. The V and J ends lost 3 bases and 0 bases, in that order; junction bases with no gene match: 5. CDR3: CASSQALADSYNEQFF. The CDR3 DNA is TGTGCCAGCAGCCAGGCGCTAGCGGACTCCTACAATGAGCAGTTCTTC.

This clone appeared once. This chain joins TRBV10-3 and TRBJ2-7, with 10 bases fitting TRBD1. The CDR3 is 13 amino acids. The J segment lost 5 bases and the V segment lost 6 bases, leaving 4 bases of the junction unmatched. Germline V CDR1 and CDR2: ENHRY, SYGVKD. CDR3 sequence: CAIRLTGGDEQYF. The DNA for the CDR3 is TGTGCCATCAGGTTGACAGGGGGCGACGAGCAGTACTTC.

The rearrangement uses TRBV10-3 and TRBJ2-1; D perhaps matches TRBD2 (6 bases). Per germline, CDR1 ENHRY and CDR2 SYGVKD. Deletions cut 4 bases from V and 9 bases from J, with 28 bases between. This CDR3 is built from 18 residues. The CDR3 bases are TGTGCCATCAGTGTAGTCCCTAGCGTTGGGACTTGGACCGGTGAGCAGTTCTTC. It specifies CAISVVPSVGTWTGEQFF.

The chain couples TRBV5-1 to TRBJ2-5; a weak D match, TRBD1 (5 bases). Per the germline V gene, CDR1 is SGHRS and CDR2 is YFSETQ. With 0 bases removed from V and 5 bases from J, the gap between germline ends came to 8 bases. The CDR3 is 13 residues long. The CDR3 DNA reads as TGCGCCAGCAGCTTGGAAGGGGCGGAGACCCAGTACTTC. The encoded protein is CASSLEGAETQYF.

The rearrangement links TRBV5-8 to TRBJ2-2, with TRBD2 matching over 8 bases. V shed 4 bases and J 4 bases; nucleotides not matched to a gene: 12. Germline-derived CDR1 and CDR2 are SGHTS and YDEGEE. The CDR3 covers 17 residues. The CDR3, as DNA: TGTGCCAGCAGCCCCCTCGGGGGGGTAGGGATCACCGGGGAGCTGTTTTTT. Its translation is CASSPLGGVGITGELFF.

The chain combines TRBV13 with TRBJ2-1, with 10 bases lining up with TRBD2. The germline CDR1 and CDR2 sequences are PRHDT and FYEKMQ (reference sequence). The ends lost 6 bases at V and 8 bases at J; junction bases unmatched: 13. The CDR3 runs to 16 residues. CDR3 sequence: CASRSEREGLGYEQFF. The CDR3 DNA is TGTGCCAGCAGGTCCGAGCGGGAGGGCCTGGGTTATGAGCAGTTCTTC.

The chain has TRBV19 and TRBJ2-1, with a weak D call TRBD2 (6 bases). V shed 5 bases and J shed 0 bases, with 11 bases lying between them. The CDR3 contains 15 residues. Germline CDR1 reads LNHDA; CDR2 reads SQIVND (reference sequence). The CDR3 sequence: CASSWAGPSYNEQFF. The DNA of the CDR3 is TGTGCCAGTAGTTGGGCGGGGCCCTCCTACAATGAGCAGTTCTTC.

The chain has TRBV18 and TRBJ1-2, with 8 bases matching TRBD1. Unmatched junction bases numbered 8, after V lost 1 base and J lost 7 bases. Germline CDR1 and CDR2: KGHSH and LQKENI. The CDR3 loop spans 15 amino acids. DNA for the CDR3: TGTGCCAGCTCACCACAGGACAGGGCGAAGGGTGGCTACACCTTC. The encoded protein is CASSPQDRAKGGYTF.

In its sample, this clone was seen a few times. The rearrangement uses TRBV5-4 and TRBJ2-1; D is uncertain. Looked up from germline, CDR1 is SGHNT and CDR2 is YYREEE (reference sequence). V was trimmed by 0 bases and J by 7 bases, leaving 2 bases between them. The length of the CDR3 is 11 residues. This chain's CDR3 is CASSLANEQFF. The CDR3 DNA is TGTGCCAGCAGCTTGGCGAATGAGCAGTTCTTC. Based on the CDR3 plus reference TRBV5-4 and TRBJ2-1, the full variable domain is ETGVTQSPTHLIKTRGQQVTLRCSSQSGHNTVSWYQQALGQGPQFIFQYYREEENGRGNFPPRFSGLQFPNYSSELNVNALELDDSALYLCASSLANEQFFGPGTRLTVL.

The chain recombines TRBV27 with TRBJ1-6; D is ambiguous. Germline V lookup: CDR1 MNHEY, CDR2 SMNVEV (reference sequence). The CDR3 sequence is 14 residues long. Trimming cost V 3 bases and J 6 bases, with 9 bases left between them. The CDR3 reads CASSFVQANSPLHF. The CDR3 nucleotides are TGTGCCAGCAGTTTCGTGCAGGCTAATTCACCCCTCCACTTT.

This chain connects TRBV20-1 to TRBJ2-1; 10 positions agree with TRBD2. Losses at the gene ends were 3 bases for V and 6 bases for J; bases not matched to a gene: 5. This CDR3 comprises 14 residues. Germline CDR1 reads DFQATT; CDR2 reads SNEGSKA (reference sequence). CDR3 loop: CSASGLAGVNEQFF. The CDR3 DNA sequence: TGCAGTGCTAGTGGGCTAGCGGGAGTCAATGAGCAGTTCTTC.

The V gene is TRBV28, the J gene TRBJ2-7; D perhaps matches TRBD1 (6 bases). Germline CDR1 and CDR2: MDHEN and SYDVKM. The CDR3 is made up of 15 amino acids. Trimming removed 5 bases at V and 0 bases at J, with 14 bases between. The CDR3 reads CASSTPGVSSYEQYF. The CDR3 DNA follows: TGTGCCAGCAGTACACCAGGGGTTAGCTCCTACGAGCAGTACTTC.

V is TRBV7-2 and J is TRBJ2-3, with D maybe TRBD2 (5 bases). Germline CDR1 and CDR2: SGHTA and FQGNSA. The V end lost 1 base, the J end lost 4 bases, and 12 bases lay between the germline ends. This CDR3 is 15 amino acids long. As DNA, the CDR3 is TGTGCCAGCAGCTTAGGATTAGGGAGTTCAGATACGCAGTATTTT. Translation gives CASSLGLGSSDTQYF.

The chain employs TRBV5-1 and TRBJ1-2; no definite D call. The V end lost 1 base, the J end lost 10 bases, and 11 bases lay between the germline ends. The germline CDR1 and CDR2 sequences are SGHRS and YFSETQ. This CDR3 region has 12 residues. The CDR3 protein is CASSLRGLSYTF. CDR3 DNA sequence: TGCGCCAGCAGCTTGAGAGGACTCTCCTACACCTTC.